Each of the 14 T cell receptor beta chains below was sequenced from the same sample in a study of blood T cell repertoires in COVID-19. This table comes from immunoSEQ multiplex PCR, and its TCRdb copy is limited to in-frame clones, with some not included. This sample has around 77,000 clones, with 86% found just once. The source material was peripheral blood. All receptors derive from a man between 65 and 85 years old with active or convalescent COVID-19.

The chain combines TRBV11-2 with TRBJ2-1; the match to TRBD2 covers 9 bases. V dropped 4 bases and J dropped 2; count of bases not matched to a gene: 6. Germline V gene lookup returns CDR1 SGHAT and CDR2 FQNNGV. The CDR3 runs 16 residues. The chain's CDR3 is CASSSLAGAPYNEQFF. CDR3 in DNA: TGTGCCAGCAGCTCGTTAGCGGGAGCACCCTACAATGAGCAGTTCTTC. Drawing the rest from reference TRBV11-2 and TRBJ2-1, the complete variable domain is EAGVAQSPRYKIIEKRQSVAFWCNPISGHATLYWYQQILGQGPKLLIQFQNNGVVDDSQLPKDRFSAERLKGVDSTLKIQPAKLEDSAVYLCASSSLAGAPYNEQFFGPGTRLTVL.

This clone was detected only a few times. V gene TRBV6-1 combines with J gene TRBJ1-6; D unresolved. Germline CDR1 and CDR2: MNHNS and SASEGT. Trimming took off 1 base at V and 6 bases at J, with 7 bases between the two ends. The CDR3 is made up of 14 amino acids. The CDR3 region is CASSEGSGNSPLHF. Here the CDR3 DNA reads TGTGCCAGCAGTGAAGGGTCGGGTAATTCACCCCTCCACTTT.

The gene calls are TRBV19 and TRBJ1-6; 7 bases are a match to TRBD1. The V segment lost 3 bases and the J segment 8 bases; nucleotides outside the gene matches: 7. Germline V CDR1 and CDR2: LNHDA, SQIVND (reference sequence). The CDR3 runs to 15 residues. The DNA of the CDR3 is TGTGCCAGTAGTATCCAGCAGGGGGTATATTCACCCCTCCACTTT. This codes for CASSIQQGVYSPLHF.

The chain employs TRBV6-6 and TRBJ2-5; a possible D gene is TRBD1 (5 bases). Germline assignment: CDR1 MNHNY and CDR2 SVGAGI (reference sequence). Trimming left V 6 bases short and J 5 bases short, with 19 bases between. The CDR3 totals 15 residues. The CDR3: CASRLDRNGVETQYF. In nucleotides, the CDR3 is TGTGCCAGCAGACTCGACAGAAACGGAGTGGAGACCCAGTACTTC.

This clone has only a few counts. The chain carries TRBV15 and TRBJ2-2; unclear D gene. The V end was cut by 5 bases, the J end by 1 base, with 11 bases between. Germline lookup yields CDR1 LNHNV and CDR2 YYDKDF (reference sequence). This CDR3 is built from 15 residues. DNA of the CDR3: TGTGCCACCAGCCAAACACCGATGAACACCGGGGAGCTGTTTTTT. Its protein is CATSQTPMNTGELFF.

V and J are TRBV27 and TRBJ2-5, with a tentative D call TRBD1 (6 bases). CDR3 length: 14 amino acids. Trimming removed 5 bases at V and 4 bases at J, with 14 bases between. Germline assignment: CDR1 MNHEY and CDR2 SMNVEV (reference sequence). CDR3 sequence reads: CASSGGQGAETQYF. The DNA for the CDR3 is TGTGCCAGCAGTGGGGGCCAAGGGGCAGAGACCCAGTACTTC.

This clone was recorded only once. CDR3 in amino acids: CASSLTGANTEAFF. The CDR3 region has the DNA TGCGCCAGCAGCTTGACTGGGGCGAACACTGAAGCTTTCTTT. The chain uses TRBV5-1 and TRBJ1-1; D is possibly TRBD1 (5 bases). The CDR3 contains 14 residues. In germline, CDR1 is SGHRS, CDR2 YFSETQ. V was cut by 1 base and J by 1 base, with 8 bases left in between.

This chain connects TRBV7-4 to TRBJ1-4; D remains ambiguous. The CDR3 contains 16 residues. Germline values: CDR1 SGHVT, CDR2 SQSDAQ. Trimming left V 5 bases short and J 4 bases short, with 17 bases between. CDR3 sequence reads: CASSVWARKINEKLFF. Written as DNA, the CDR3 is TGTGCCAGCAGCGTCTGGGCCCGTAAGATTAATGAAAAACTGTTTTTT.

This chain connects TRBV5-1 to TRBJ1-2, with 8 bases fitting TRBD1. J gave up 6 bases and V 0 bases, and 7 bases lay outside the gene matches. The CDR3 totals 15 residues. The germline gives CDR1 SGHRS, CDR2 YFSETQ. In DNA, the CDR3 is TGCGCCAGCAGCTTGGGTTCGGCAGGGGGCGATGGCTACACCTTC. This gives the protein CASSLGSAGGDGYTF.

Here the CDR3 reads CASSLAGTGVYGYTF. CDR3 DNA: TGCGCCAGCAGCCTAGCCGGGACAGGGGTCTATGGCTACACCTTC. The J gene is TRBJ1-2, the V gene TRBV5-1; 10 positions match TRBD1. The trim removed 4 bases at V and 4 bases at J, leaving 7 bases unmatched. The germline V gene encodes CDR1 SGHRS and CDR2 YFSETQ. This CDR3 region has 15 residues.

The chain recombines TRBV19 with TRBJ1-2, with TRBD1 matching 7 bases. Per the germline V gene, CDR1 is LNHDA and CDR2 is SQIVND (reference sequence). The CDR3 is made up of 13 amino acids. Losses at the gene ends were 5 bases for V and 6 bases for J; bases not matched to a gene: 6. CDR3 residues: CASSRRGTDGYTF. DNA of the CDR3: TGTGCCAGTAGTCGCAGGGGGACGGATGGCTACACCTTC.

The rearrangement joins TRBV21-1 to TRBJ2-7; TRBD2 is taken as the D call from the table, unchecked against the DNA. TRBV21-1 represents a pseudogene. The CDR3 extends over 15 amino acids. The CDR3 DNA reads TGTGCCAGCAGCAAAGTCGGAGGGAACGGGGACGAGCAGTACTTC. Its protein is CASSKVGGNGDEQYF.

V gene TRBV20-1 combines with J gene TRBJ1-4; D call uncertain. CDR3 length: 11 residues. V was shortened by 4 bases and J by 5 bases, with 5 bases between the two germline ends. CDR1 is DFQATT, CDR2 SNEGSKA, per germline (reference sequence). The DNA of the CDR3 is TGCAGTGCTATCAAAAATGAAAAACTGTTTTTT. Amino acid sequence: CSAIKNEKLFF.

The V and J genes are TRBV10-3 and TRBJ2-7, with D perhaps TRBD1 (6 bases). Trimming cost V 8 bases and J 6 bases, with 17 bases left between them. Germline CDR1 is ENHRY and CDR2 is SYGVKD. The CDR3 runs 13 residues. CDR3 DNA sequence: TGTGCCATCCGAACGCAACAGGGCTCCGAGCAGTACTTC. This sequence encodes CAIRTQQGSEQYF.